This T cell receptor (beta chain) was identified during a study of cytomegalovirus exposure and HLA in healthy donors. Study results and limitations: The productive fraction for most TCR beta V segments was about 87% or about 30% in an earlier analysis.

PCR used 60 Vbeta primers and 13 Jbeta primers. As processed by the authors: Around 80 million unique TCR beta chains, roughly 11 million of them shared, were counted by a later analysis. Assay: immunoSEQ multiplex PCR; the TCRdb copy retains only in-frame clones and omits some. The D gene and trimming were derived from the DNA, and the V and J assignments and clone size from that table. The sample holds 150,000 or so clones, around 75% seen once. Per the germline V gene, CDR1 is SGHTS and CDR2 is YDEGEE. Trimming left V 0 bases short and J 4 bases short, with 14 bases between. The CDR3 totals 16 residues. As concerns this clone: What it recognizes is unknown.

The sequencing sample was made of PBMCs. V and J are TRBV5-8 and TRBJ2-1; a weak D match, TRBD1 (5 bases). The sequence was obtained from a young woman in good health and CMV-seronegative. The CDR3 DNA reads TGTGCCAGCAGCTTGGGGTCAGGGAAGGGATACAATGAGCAGTTCTTC. The encoded protein is CASSLGSGKGYNEQFF.